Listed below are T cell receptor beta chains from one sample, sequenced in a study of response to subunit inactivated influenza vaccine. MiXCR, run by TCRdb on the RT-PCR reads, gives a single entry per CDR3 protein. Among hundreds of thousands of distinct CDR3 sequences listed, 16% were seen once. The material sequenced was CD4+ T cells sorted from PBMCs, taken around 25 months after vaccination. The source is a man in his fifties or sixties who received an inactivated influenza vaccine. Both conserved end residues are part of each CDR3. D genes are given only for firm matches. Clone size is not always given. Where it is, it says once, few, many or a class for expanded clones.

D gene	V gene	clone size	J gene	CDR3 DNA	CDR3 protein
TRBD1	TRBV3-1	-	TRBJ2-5	TGTGCCAGCAGCCAAGATAACAGGGGGGCGGAGACCCAGTACTTC	CASSQDNRGAETQYF
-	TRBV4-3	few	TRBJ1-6	TGCGCCAGCAGCCCGAATCCGGGGTACGAATCCCTCCACTTT	CASSPNPGYESLHF
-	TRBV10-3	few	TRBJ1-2	TGTGCCATCAGTCCGTCAGAAGGCTATGGCTACACCTTC	CAISPSEGYGYTF
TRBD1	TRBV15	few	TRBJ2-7	TGTGCCACCAGCAGAGAGGCGGGGACAGGCTACGAGCAGTACTTC	CATSREAGTGYEQYF
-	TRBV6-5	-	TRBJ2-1	TGTGCCAGCAGTTACGAGGGGGGGAGCTCCTACAATGAGCAGTTCTTC	CASSYEGGSSYNEQFF
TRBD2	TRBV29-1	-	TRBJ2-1	TGCAGCGTGGTTCCGGGACTAGCTTTAAATGAGCAGTTCTTC	CSVVPGLALNEQFF
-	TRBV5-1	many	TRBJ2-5	TGCGCCAGCAGCCTAGAGGGCCGAGAGACCCAGTACTTC	CASSLEGRETQYF
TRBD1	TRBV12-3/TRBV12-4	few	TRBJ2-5	TGTGCCAGCAAGAGGGACAGTGTGGAAGAGACCCAGTACTTC	CASKRDSVEETQYF
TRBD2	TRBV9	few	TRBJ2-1	TGTGCCAGCAGCTTTCGCGTCGGGACTAGCGGGACTAGCTCCTACAATGAGCAGTTCTTC	CASSFRVGTSGTSSYNEQFF
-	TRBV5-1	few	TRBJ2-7	TGCGCCAGCAGAAGAGGTCCCCTCGCAAACTACGAGCAGTACTTC	CASRRGPLANYEQYF
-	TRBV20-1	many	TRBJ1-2	TGCAGTGTTGCGGGGGCGGGTAACTATGGCTACACCTTC	CSVAGAGNYGYTF
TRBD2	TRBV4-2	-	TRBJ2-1	TGTGCCAGCAGCCAACCCGGGACTAGGCTTCTCGAGCAGTTCTTC	CASSQPGTRLLEQFF
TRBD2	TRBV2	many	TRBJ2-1	TGTGCCAGCAGTGGGGTAGCGGGAGTGAACAATGAGCAGTTCTTC	CASSGVAGVNNEQFF
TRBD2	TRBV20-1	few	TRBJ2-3	TGCAGTGCTAGAGATAGCGGGAGCACAGATACGCAGTATTTT	CSARDSGSTDTQYF
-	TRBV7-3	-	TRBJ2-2	TGTGCCAGCAGCTTCGGACTACCTAGCGTTACCGGGGAGCTGTTTTTT	CASSFGLPSVTGELFF
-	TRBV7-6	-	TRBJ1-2	TGTGCCAGCAGCTTCTTCCGCGGAAAGCTCTATGGCTACACCTTC	CASSFFRGKLYGYTF
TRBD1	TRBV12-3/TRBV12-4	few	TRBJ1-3	TGTGCCAGCAGTTTCAACAGGGGTAGAGGAAACACCATATATTTT	CASSFNRGRGNTIYF